This record covers a single TCR beta chain. The identical CDR3 is also encoded by other nucleotide sequences in the sample. This entry is derived from a study of blood T cell repertoires in COVID-19. The wider study: Samples taken during acute and convalescent COVID-19 were collected in the United States, Italy and Spain.

In the authors' workflow: Estimation of nucleated cell counts relied on the amplification of reference gene primers. Clones were sequenced by immunoSEQ multiplex PCR, and TCRdb holds only the in-frame ones, with some missing. For V, J and clone size, that table is used; D and trimming come from the DNA. The sample lists 150,000 to 200,000 clones, more than 80% occurring once. Germline V gives CDR1 MGHRA, CDR2 YSYEKL. The CDR3 is 15 amino acids. J gave up 2 bases and V 3 bases, and 3 bases lay outside the gene matches. The chain joins TRBV4-1 to TRBJ1-5, with 8 bases identical to TRBD1. This clonotype originated in a woman aged 55 to 70 with acute or convalescent COVID-19. The sequenced material came from peripheral blood. The CDR3 here is CASSQPGQGNQPQHF. CDR3 nucleotide sequence: TGCGCCAGCAGCCAGCCGGGACAGGGCAATCAGCCCCAGCATTTT.